This T cell receptor (beta chain) was profiled in a study of T cell responses to AZD1222 COVID-19 vaccine. The V gene's germline CDR1 is LGHDT and CDR2 YNNKEL (reference sequence). V gave up 5 bases and J gave up 9 bases, with 17 bases separating them. The CDR3 extends over 14 amino acids. Generated by immunoSEQ multiplex PCR, the TCRdb table keeps only in-frame clones and is missing some. The table lists around 140,000 clones, roughly 87% of them singletons. General study findings and limits: Unmutated regions of variants are reportedly targeted by nearly half of spike-specific TCRs.

As to this clone: The antigen is not known.

The chain combines TRBV3-1 (or the pseudogene TRBV3-2) with TRBJ2-1; perhaps D is TRBD1 or TRBD2 (5 bases each). Specimen: peripheral blood, collected 28 days after the second dose of the MenACWY control vaccine. The receptor comes from an adult who received the MenACWY meningococcal vaccine as a control. The CDR3 sequence is CASSWERTYPEQFF. The DNA of the CDR3 is TGTGCCAGCAGCTGGGAGAGGACATACCCTGAGCAGTTCTTC.